The 21 T cell receptor beta chains reported below all come from one sample, sequenced in a study of blood T cells in healthy people across ages. A second PCR, run for roughly 7 to 12 cycles, used a sample-barcoded 5' primer plus a J-beta primer mix. TCRdb reprocessed the 5' RACE reads with MiXCR, giving one entry per CDR3 protein. This table has 1.5 million to 2 million distinct CDR3 sequences, about 31% appearing once. Sequenced sample: blood. These receptor sequences come from a woman aged 30 to 39 in good health.

This clonotype was observed a few times. This sequence joins TRBV7-6 and TRBJ2-3, with TRBD2 identical over 7 bases. Germline V gives CDR1 SGHVS, CDR2 FNYEAQ. V shed 6 bases and J 3 bases; nucleotides not matched to a gene: 9. This CDR3 is built from 15 residues. CDR3 bases: TGTGCCAGCAGACTCGAGGGGAGGGAAACAGATACGCAGTATTTT. This gives the protein CASRLEGRETDTQYF.

A few counts support this clonotype. The V gene is TRBV4-1, the J gene TRBJ2-5, with unresolved D. CDR1 and CDR2 from the germline V gene are MGHRA and YSYEKL. Trimming cost V 0 bases and J 1 base, with 9 bases left between them. The CDR3 has 15 residues. The CDR3 protein is CASSQDPAGQETQYF. In nucleotides, the CDR3 is TGCGCCAGCAGCCAAGATCCGGCAGGCCAAGAGACCCAGTACTTC.

J is TRBJ1-1 and V is TRBV6-5; the match to TRBD1 covers 7 bases. The germline V gene encodes CDR1 MNHEY and CDR2 SVGAGI. J was trimmed by 4 bases and V by 0 bases; bases with no gene match: 14. CDR3 length: 18 amino acids. The CDR3 nucleotides are TGTGCCAGCAGTTACTCGATAGTGGGAACAGGGGCTATCACTGAAGCTTTCTTT. Its protein product is CASSYSIVGTGAITEAFF.

This clonotype has a handful of counts. The chain uses TRBV28 and TRBJ2-1, with 13 positions matching TRBD2. The V gene's germline CDR1 is MDHEN and CDR2 SYDVKM. The CDR3 loop spans 16 amino acids. The ends lost 6 bases at V and 5 bases at J; junction bases unmatched: 7. This CDR3 reads CASSPILAGGNNEQFF. In nucleotides, the CDR3 is TGTGCCAGCAGCCCAATACTAGCGGGGGGGAACAATGAGCAGTTCTTC. Together with reference TRBV28 and TRBJ2-1, the CDR3 gives the full variable domain: DVKVTQSSRYLVKRTGEKVFLECVQDMDHENMFWYRQDPGLGLRLIYFSYDVKMKEKGDIPEGYSVSREKKERFSLILESASTNQTSMYLCASSPILAGGNNEQFFGPGTRLTVL.

This chain uses TRBV20-1 with TRBJ2-5; 7 nucleotides agree with TRBD2. The CDR3 has 17 amino acids. Per the germline V gene, CDR1 is DFQATT and CDR2 is SNEGSKA (reference sequence). V shed 3 bases and J 5 bases; nucleotides not matched to a gene: 18. CDR3 nucleotides: TGCAGTGCTAGGGCCGCGGCGGGAGCTCCCGGTAGGGAGACCCAGTACTTC. Translating gives CSARAAAGAPGRETQYF.

This clonotype was seen just once. The DNA is omitted, as the CDR3 cannot be located on it reliably, and the CDR3 follows TCRdb's listing. The CDR3 loop is CSVGEGYGCTF. The J gene is TRBJ1-2, the V gene TRBV29-1; TRBD1 is taken as the D call from the table, unchecked against the DNA. From germline, CDR1 is SQVTM and CDR2 ANQGSEA. The CDR3 has 11 amino acids, counting both end residues.

CDR3 sequence reads: CASSPGLTQETQYF. CDR3 bases: TGTGCCAGCAGCCCAGGACTAACTCAAGAGACCCAGTACTTC. The chain joins TRBV7-9 to TRBJ2-5; D perhaps matches TRBD2 (6 bases). The CDR3 is 14 residues long. Germline V gene data show CDR1 as SEHNR and CDR2 as FQNEAQ (reference sequence). The V end lost 5 bases, the J end lost 2 bases, and 12 bases lay between the germline ends.

This clonotype has just one count. A read error may be the cause here, since a much bigger clone is one base away. The chain is built from TRBV15 and TRBJ2-1; possible D gene TRBD2, 6 bases. The CDR3 is 17 residues long. Germline V gene lookup returns CDR1 LNHNV and CDR2 YYDKDF (reference sequence). The CDR3, as DNA: TGTGCCTCCAGCAGCCCAGCGGCTAGCGTGTCCTACAATGAGCAGTTCTTC. Its translation: CASSSPAASVSYNEQFF.

Ten or more counts support this clonotype. This chain connects TRBV12-3 or TRBV12-4 to TRBJ2-7, with 7 bases identical to TRBD1. With V trimmed by 4 bases and J by 5 bases, 8 bases remained unmatched. This CDR3 is built from 14 residues. As DNA, the CDR3 is TGTGCCAGCAGTTCCTCGACAGGGACGGACGAGCAGTACTTC. Translated: CASSSSTGTDEQYF.

The V and J genes are TRBV12-3 or TRBV12-4 and TRBJ1-5; D might be TRBD1 (6 bases). The CDR3 loop spans 14 amino acids. Trimming cost V 6 bases and J 6 bases, with 15 bases left between them. The CDR3 reads CASRGAGVGQPQHF. In nucleotides, the CDR3 is TGTGCCAGCAGGGGGGCGGGGGTAGGTCAGCCCCAGCATTTT.

The gene calls are TRBV3-1 and TRBJ1-1, with D hard to call. Trimming shortened V by 3 bases and J by 7 bases, and 6 bases separated the two germline ends. The CDR3 has 11 amino acids. CDR1 and CDR2 from the germline V gene are LGHDT and YNNKEL (reference sequence). Here the CDR3 DNA reads TGTGCCAGCAGCCAGCTCTTTGAAGCTTTCTTT. This sequence encodes CASSQLFEAFF.

This clonotype has just a few counts. The V call is TRBV25-1, the J call TRBJ1-1, with TRBD1 identical over 9 bases. CDR3 size: 16 residues. CDR1 and CDR2 from the germline V gene are MGHDK and SYGVNS. The J segment lost 3 bases and the V segment lost 7 bases, leaving 12 bases of the junction unmatched. The CDR3 bases are TGTGCCAGCACCCCCGGACAGGGGCGTATGGACACTGAAGCTTTCTTT. As protein: CASTPGQGRMDTEAFF.

The chain is built from TRBV18 and TRBJ2-1; 8 bases agree with TRBD2. V lost 6 bases, J lost 6 bases, and 13 bases stayed unmatched. CDR1 is KGHSH and CDR2 is LQKENI in the germline V gene. The CDR3 loop spans 16 amino acids. CDR3 coding DNA: TGTGCCAGCTCTCCCCGAAGAGCGGGAGACGGCAATGAGCAGTTCTTC. Translating gives CASSPRRAGDGNEQFF.

V usage is TRBV13 and J usage is TRBJ2-7; no clear D. There are 15 residues in the CDR3. Trimming took 3 bases from V and 6 from J, leaving 18 bases between them. Germline V gene sequence: CDR1 PRHDT, CDR2 FYEKMQ (reference sequence). Written as DNA, the CDR3 is TGTGCCAGCAGCTTGATAGGTGACTCCTCGGGCGAGCAGTACTTC. Translation gives CASSLIGDSSGEQYF.

The genes are TRBV6-6 and TRBJ2-1; a weak D match, TRBD2 (6 bases). V was clipped by 6 bases and J by 2 bases, with 14 bases between them. The CDR3 contains 15 residues. CDR1 and CDR2 (germline): MNHNY, SVGAGI (reference sequence). As DNA, the CDR3 is TGTGCCAGCAGCCAGAGGGCTAGCGCCTACAATGAGCAGTTCTTC. Protein: CASSQRASAYNEQFF.

This clonotype was recorded only once. The chain recombines TRBV14 with TRBJ2-1; D gene unclear. The end of the DNA fits TRBJ2-7 better, so the J call may be wrong. This CDR3 is built from 15 residues. The germline V gene encodes CDR1 SGHDN and CDR2 FVKESK. CDR3 bases: TGTGCCAGCAGCCAAGACCGTGAATCCTACAATGAGCAGTACTTC. This encodes CASSQDRESYNEQYF.

This chain uses TRBV9 with TRBJ1-3, with D possibly TRBD1 on 6 matching bases. Trimming removed 3 bases from V and 0 bases from J, with 13 bases in between. Germline V gene lookup returns CDR1 SGDLS and CDR2 YYNGEE. This CDR3 contains 16 residues. The DNA for the CDR3 is TGTGCCAGCAGCGACACAGGGACTATCTCTGGAAACACCATATATTTT. Its protein is CASSDTGTISGNTIYF.

J is TRBJ1-5 and V is TRBV9, with unresolved D. Germline CDR1 reads SGDLS; CDR2 reads YYNGEE. V was clipped by 3 bases and J by 7 bases, with 14 bases between them. The CDR3 is 14 residues long. The CDR3: CASSANSGRQPQHF. The CDR3 DNA sequence: TGTGCCAGCAGCGCTAACTCCGGACGGCAGCCCCAGCATTTT.

The chain has TRBV6-1 and TRBJ2-1, with TRBD2 matching over 9 bases. Germline V lookup: CDR1 MNHNS, CDR2 SASEGT. The CDR3 runs 16 residues. With V trimmed by 3 bases and J by 3 bases, 6 bases remained unmatched. The DNA for the CDR3 is TGTGCCAGCAGTGATGGGACTAGCTGGGGCTACAATGAGCAGTTCTTC. It translates to CASSDGTSWGYNEQFF.

The chain couples TRBV7-9 to TRBJ2-1; the match to TRBD2 covers 9 bases. This CDR3 is built from 13 residues. The ends lost 5 bases at V and 14 bases at J; junction bases unmatched: 10. CDR1 and CDR2 from the germline V gene are SEHNR and FQNEAQ (reference sequence). CDR3 DNA: TGTGCCAGCAGCCTCGGGGGGGCTAGCGGGAAGTTCTTC. Its protein is CASSLGGASGKFF.

The CDR3 nucleotides are TGCAGTGTCCTGCGCGGGACGAACACCGGGGAGCTGTTTTTT. It is translated as CSVLRGTNTGELFF. The J gene is TRBJ2-2, the V gene TRBV20-1; possibly TRBD2 for D (6 bases). Germline CDR1 DFQATT, CDR2 SNEGSKA (reference sequence). The CDR3 runs to 14 residues. V lost 7 bases, J lost 0 bases, and 12 bases lay in between.